The clone carrying this T cell receptor (beta chain) came up many times. A single record per CDR3 protein comes from TCRdb applying MiXCR to the 5' RACE reads. The table shows about 140,000 distinct CDR3 sequences, with 4.1% occurring only once. V was pared by 5 bases and J by 5 bases, with 17 bases of the junction left unmatched. Germline-derived CDR1 and CDR2 are SGHVS and FQNEAQ. The CDR3 has 19 amino acids. These data belong to a study of human T cells and chemical hapten exposure. Whole blood, unfractionated, served as the material for total RNA extraction. This sequence originates from a female donor in good health. This chain connects TRBV7-8 to TRBJ1-6, with 8 bases aligning to TRBD1. For the CDR3, the DNA is TGTGCCAGCAGCATTAGACAGGGGCCTTCCTTTATGGATAATTCACCCCTCCACTTT. Translated, it gives CASSIRQGPSFMDNSPLHF.